This T cell receptor beta chain comes out of a study of blood T cell repertoires in COVID-19. Study information: Sites in the United States, Italy and Spain provided acute and convalescent COVID-19 samples.

Sequencing used immunoSEQ multiplex PCR; TCRdb keeps in-frame clones, though not all of them. The sample records about 64,000 clones, about nine tenths being singletons. Germline V gives CDR1 SGHDT, CDR2 YYEEEE. Trimming took off 1 base at V and 5 bases at J, with 10 bases between the two ends. The CDR3 length is 14 residues. This chain uses TRBV5-6 with TRBJ1-5; possibly TRBD1 for D (6 bases). Sequences were obtained from peripheral blood. The sequence derives from a man aged 45-60 years with active COVID-19. DNA for the CDR3: TGTGCCAGCAGCTTGTCAGGGGTGTATCAGCCCCAGCATTTT. Translation gives CASSLSGVYQPQHF.